This TCR beta chain stems from a study of pediatric ulcerative colitis. Regarding the study as a whole: Substantially fewer templates came from a couple of patients' blood samples.

Each sample received Survey-level depth of up to 500,000 reads. Repertoires were generated with immunoSEQ multiplex PCR, while TCRdb's copy carries only in-frame clones and drops some. The top ten hold around 1.4% of the sample, which has more than 45,000 clones, 85% to 90% seen once. CDR3 size: 13 residues. The germline V gene encodes CDR1 SGHTS and CDR2 YDEGEE. Trimming left V 2 bases short and J 2 bases short, with 8 bases between. About this clone itself: What it recognizes is unknown.

The TCR was taken from a boy aged 5-17 years who was a control in a study of pediatric ulcerative colitis. Sequencing was carried out using blood. The gene calls are TRBV5-8 and TRBJ2-7; D gene ambiguous. CDR3 region: CASSFANTYEQYF. The CDR3 bases are TGTGCCAGCAGCTTTGCTAACACCTACGAGCAGTACTTC.